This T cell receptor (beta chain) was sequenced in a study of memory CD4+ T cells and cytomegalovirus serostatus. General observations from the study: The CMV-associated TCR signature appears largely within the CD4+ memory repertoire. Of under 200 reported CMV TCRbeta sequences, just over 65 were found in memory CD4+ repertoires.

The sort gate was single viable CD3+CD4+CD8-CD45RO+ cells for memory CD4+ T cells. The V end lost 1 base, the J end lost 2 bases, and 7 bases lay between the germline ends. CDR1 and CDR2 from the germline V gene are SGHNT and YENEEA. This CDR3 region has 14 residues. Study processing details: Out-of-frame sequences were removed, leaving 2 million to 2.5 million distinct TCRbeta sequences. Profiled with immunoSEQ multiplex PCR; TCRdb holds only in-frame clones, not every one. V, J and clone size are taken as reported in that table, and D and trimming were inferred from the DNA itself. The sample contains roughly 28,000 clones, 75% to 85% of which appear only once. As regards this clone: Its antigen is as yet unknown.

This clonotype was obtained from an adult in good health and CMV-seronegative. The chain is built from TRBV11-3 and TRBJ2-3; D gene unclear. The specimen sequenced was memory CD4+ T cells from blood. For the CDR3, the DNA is TGTGCCAGCAGCTTAGTGTCCAACACAGATACGCAGTATTTT. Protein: CASSLVSNTDTQYF.